This TCR beta chain is from a study of CD8 T cells in Susac syndrome. While CD8+ and CD4+ T cells were isolated negatively, TEMRA cells were enriched by FACS. This clonotype occurred once. Reverse transcription used about 0.45 to 1 ug RNA and random hexamers. Amplification of TCR beta CDR3 across 54 Vbeta and 13 Jbeta was performed with immunoSEQ multiplex PCR. MiXCR, run by TCRdb on the immunoSEQ multiplex PCR reads, gives a single entry per CDR3 protein. Of 250,000 to 350,000 distinct CDR3 sequences in the sample, approximately 81% are singletons; the top ten hold about 0.11%. The CDR3 covers 13 residues. Per the germline V gene, CDR1 is SQVTM and CDR2 is ANQGSEA. With 5 bases removed from V and 3 bases from J, the gap between germline ends came to 13 bases.

Sequenced: CD8+ T cells from PBMCs. This TCR was sampled from a human donor with multiple sclerosis. The J gene is TRBJ1-1, the V gene TRBV29-1; a weak D match, TRBD1 (6 bases). CDR3 DNA: TGCAGCGTTACAGGGCAGAGGGACACTGAAGCTTTCTTT. This codes for CSVTGQRDTEAFF.